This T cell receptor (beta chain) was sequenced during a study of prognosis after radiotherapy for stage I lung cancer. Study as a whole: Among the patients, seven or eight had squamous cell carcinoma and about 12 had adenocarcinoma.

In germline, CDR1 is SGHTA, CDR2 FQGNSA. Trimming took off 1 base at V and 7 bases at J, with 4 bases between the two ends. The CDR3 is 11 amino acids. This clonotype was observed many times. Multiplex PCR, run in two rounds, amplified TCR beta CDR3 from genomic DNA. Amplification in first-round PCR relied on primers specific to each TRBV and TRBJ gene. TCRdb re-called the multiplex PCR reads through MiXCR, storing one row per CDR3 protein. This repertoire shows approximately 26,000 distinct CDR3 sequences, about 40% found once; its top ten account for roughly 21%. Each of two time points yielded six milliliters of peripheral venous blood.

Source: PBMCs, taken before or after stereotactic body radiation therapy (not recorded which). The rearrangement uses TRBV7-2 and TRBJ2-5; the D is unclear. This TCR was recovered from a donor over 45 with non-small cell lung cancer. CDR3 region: CASSLDATQYF. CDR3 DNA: TGTGCCAGCAGCTTAGATGCGACCCAGTACTTC.